This is a list of T cell receptor beta chains from one sample in a study of Ad26.COV2.S vaccination and SARS-CoV-2 variants. Method: immunoSEQ multiplex PCR; TCRdb's copy keeps in-frame clones and lacks some. The sample holds more than 250,000 clones, around 87% seen once. The material was peripheral blood, obtained in a trial of Ad26.COV2.S vaccine versus placebo. The receptor source for this set is a person between 18 and 59 years old who received the Ad26.COV2.S COVID-19 vaccine or a placebo. Both conserved end residues are part of each CDR3. The order of the fields is CDR3 protein, CDR3 DNA, V gene, J gene, D gene, clone size. The D gene is left open where the match is weak. The size field is filled for only some rows; it gives once, few, many or a size class.

CDR3 protein: CASSRPRVRTNTGELFF
CDR3 DNA: TGTGCCAGCAGTCGCCCCCGGGTTAGGACGAACACCGGGGAGCTGTTTTTT
V gene: TRBV11-2
J gene: TRBJ2-2
D gene: NA
clone size: NA

CDR3 protein: CASSFAPTDTQYF
CDR3 DNA: TGTGCCAGCAGCTTCGCGCCCACAGATACGCAGTATTTT
V gene: TRBV7-2
J gene: TRBJ2-3
D gene: NA
clone size: NA

CDR3 protein: CASSPLTWDTGELFF
CDR3 DNA: TGCGCCAGCAGCCCGTTAACCTGGGACACCGGGGAGCTGTTTTTT
V gene: TRBV5-1
J gene: TRBJ2-2
D gene: NA
clone size: NA

CDR3 protein: CASSSTPPGLAGGIMTQYF
CDR3 DNA: TGTGCCAGCAGTTCCACCCCACCGGGACTAGCGGGAGGCATTATGACCCAGTACTTC
V gene: TRBV28
J gene: TRBJ2-5
D gene: TRBD2
clone size: NA

CDR3 protein: CASSETSGGYNEQFF
CDR3 DNA: TGTGCCAGCAGCGAAACTAGCGGGGGCTACAATGAGCAGTTCTTC
V gene: TRBV9
J gene: TRBJ2-1
D gene: TRBD2
clone size: NA

CDR3 protein: CASSRERTGDNGYTF
CDR3 DNA: TGTGCCAGCTCACGGGAACGGACCGGGGATAATGGCTACACCTTC
V gene: TRBV18
J gene: TRBJ1-2
D gene: NA
clone size: NA

CDR3 protein: CASSLGANEQFF
CDR3 DNA: TGTGCCAGCAGCTTAGGGGCAAATGAGCAGTTCTTC
V gene: TRBV7-9
J gene: TRBJ2-1
D gene: NA
clone size: NA

CDR3 protein: CASSSGETQYF
CDR3 DNA: TGTGCTAGCAGCTCGGGGGAGACCCAGTACTTC
V gene: TRBV7-7
J gene: TRBJ2-5
D gene: NA
clone size: NA

CDR3 protein: CASSHVAGRPNSPLHF
CDR3 DNA: TGCGCCAGCAGTCACGTTGCAGGGAGGCCTAATTCACCCCTCCACTTT
V gene: TRBV23-1
J gene: TRBJ1-6
D gene: NA
clone size: NA

CDR3 protein: CASSPTASSNQPQHF
CDR3 DNA: TGTGCCAGTAGCCCCACGGCCAGTAGCAATCAGCCCCAGCATTTT
V gene: TRBV19
J gene: TRBJ1-5
D gene: NA
clone size: NA

CDR3 protein: CASSRFGQGEAKNIQYF
CDR3 DNA: TGTGCCAGTAGCCGTTTCGGACAGGGAGAAGCCAAAAACATTCAGTACTTC
V gene: TRBV19
J gene: TRBJ2-4
D gene: TRBD1
clone size: NA

CDR3 protein: CASRQTGDGYTEAFF
CDR3 DNA: TGTGCCAGTAGGCAAACCGGCGATGGGTACACTGAAGCTTTCTTT
V gene: TRBV19
J gene: TRBJ1-1
D gene: NA
clone size: once

CDR3 protein: CASIRTTLADTEAFF
CDR3 DNA: TGTGCCAGCATAAGGACTACCCTGGCAGACACTGAAGCTTTCTTT
V gene: TRBV28
J gene: TRBJ1-1
D gene: NA
clone size: NA

CDR3 protein: CAFTDRDMNTEAFF
CDR3 DNA: TGTGCCTTTACGGACAGAGACATGAACACTGAAGCTTTCTTT
V gene: TRBV30
J gene: TRBJ1-1
D gene: NA
clone size: NA